This T cell receptor beta chain was obtained from a study of cytomegalovirus exposure and HLA in healthy donors (dated by TCRdb to about 2017). For the wider study: An earlier analysis of 587 of the donors reported roughly 300 Gb of sequence data and some 110 million unique TCR beta sequences obtained from around 170 million T cells. Roughly 300 gigabases of sequencing data and 70 million to 100 million unique TCR sequences were included in an early release covering over 600 HLA-typed donors. The genetic ancestry cluster associated with self-reported Caucasian donors included about 84% of the roughly 390 genotyped donors. The study aimed to test whether signatures of past pathogen exposure could be identified by cataloging public T cell receptors. Using immunosequencing, the study profiled T cell repertoires from fewer than 850 subjects and related those repertoires to cytomegalovirus serostatus. A separate validation cohort of approximately 130 different subjects was used in addition to the approximately 670-subject first cohort. To predict cytomegalovirus infection status, the study brought together high-throughput TCR immunosequencing, statistical association of individual TCRs with disease status, and machine learning. A later analysis re-analyzed previously published TCR beta repertoires from approximately 700 donors and added high-resolution HLA genotyping to study TCR occurrence patterns. In the later analysis, no new phenotypic data were used to find candidate immune exposures; instead, reliance was placed on TCR beta sequences and their occurrence across donors. To decide whether each TCR beta V gene segment behaved as functional or pseudogenic, an earlier analysis of some 600 of the donors relied on high-throughput TCR beta sequencing. Alongside the repertoire data, information on donor age, sex, ethnicity and CMV serostatus was compiled. A later genetic analysis took genome-wide SNP genotypes for about three fifths of the 666 donors and used that subset as a discovery cohort. All discovery cohort repertoires had been generated on a single sequencing platform. Both class I and class II loci were covered by HLA typing, at four-digit resolution. Typing coverage differed by locus: A, B, C, DRB1 and DQB1 were typed in roughly 629-630 donors, DQA1 in 522, DPA1 in approximately 610, and DPB1 in approximately 450. A handful of DR-DQ haplotypes were treated as single units for association and clustering because of strong linkage in the cohort. On average, around 240,000 unique TCR beta nucleotide sequences were sequenced per donor among 350 to 400 genotyped donors of the cohort, with 15% to 20% of those sequences being non-productive. The study at large found these results: A total of roughly 160 TCR beta chains were listed by the study as associated with cytomegalovirus. In this cohort, only TCR beta chains were sequenced, and detectable features were limited by the absence of alpha or paired-chain data. In a later genetic analysis, a missense DCLRE1C variant was associated with V-gene and J-gene trimming of TCR beta chains, and the association was replicated in an independent cohort. In both the original and validation cohorts, the classifier was reported to diagnose cytomegalovirus status with high specificity and sensitivity. According to a later analysis, most CMV-associated TCR beta chains appeared to be HLA-restricted, and the HLA associations seemed to be driven largely by CMV exposure. Immune exposure information for the cohort was limited to CMV serostatus. A further reported finding was that TCR beta sequences accurately predicted the HLA-A and HLA-B alleles for most subjects in the first cohort. It was suggested by the authors that the approach could potentially be generalized to other disease states and immunological phenotypes. The presence/absence analyses assumed that sequencing depth was roughly uniform across donors, and that assumption may not be true. In a later genetic analysis, fewer N-insertions in productive TCRs were reported among donors in an Asian-associated ancestry cluster than the approximately 670-donor mean. When HLA alleles, especially DR and DQ, strongly co-occurred, attributing TCR associations to individual alleles was difficult. In a later analysis, HLA-associated TCR beta chains were found to be more clonally expanded and to have lower generation probabilities than equally common non-associated chains. Correlated functional status among segregating V segments might reflect linkage disequilibrium, but an unknown experimental factor could not be ruled out. The sequencing pipeline was judged likely to have produced a cluster of highly shared sequence variants as a technical artifact. According to a later analysis, parvovirus B19, influenza, CMV and Epstein-Barr virus appeared linked to several top co-occurrence clusters. An earlier analysis of approximately 500 of the donors showed that most TCR beta V segments appeared in productive rearrangements either about 87% or about 30% of the time, which broadly matched IMGT annotations. Because HLA typing was missing for some donors at each locus, association tests included only the typed subset. The earlier analysis of about 600 of the donors excluded some 15 rarely observed V segments, including chromosome 9 orphons, because counts were too low. Most TCR sequences were observed very rarely across donors, whereas some public TCRs were present in many individuals. Three of the identified cytomegalovirus-associated TCR beta chains were confirmed in vitro to be specific for cytomegalovirus antigens. At a false discovery rate of 0.05, a later analysis linked some 18,000 TCR beta sequences to specific HLA alleles. The 87-base-pair reads could not distinguish some IMGT-functional V segments, including TRBV6-2 and TRBV6-3, so those segments were excluded. A later analysis found that TCR association rates varied across HLA loci, with DRB1 alleles showing the most associated TCRs and HLA-C alleles the fewest.

Turning to this clone: Its binding antigen is unknown. No base quality values were provided; no much bigger clone lies one nucleotide off.

The germline V gene yields SGHTA for CDR1 and FQGNSA for CDR2. Counted from cysteine to phenylalanine, this CDR3 has 14 amino acids. Just CDR3 DNA is preserved here, 42 bases in frame from base 1. V is shortened by 5 bases, J by 8 bases, and the region joining them spans 16 bases. Receptor libraries were prepared by the immunoSEQ multiplex PCR assay. For the multiplex PCR, a mixture combining 60 forward primers for TCR Vbeta segments and 13 reverse primers for TCR Jbeta segments was used. The CDR3 region of rearranged TCR beta genes was amplified from genomic DNA with a multiplex PCR assay. The Illumina HiSeq System was used to sequence the amplified TCR beta libraries as 87-base-pair reads. The study's own analysis went as follows. A later analysis tallied approximately 87 million unique TCR beta chains across the 640 or so repertoires, and about 10 million of those chains were shared by two or more donors. To remove PCR and sequencing errors, raw reads were error-corrected and collapsed into unique sequences using a nearest-neighbor algorithm that merged closely related sequences. Alignment of CDR3 sequences to IMGT reference sequences was used to assign V, D and J gene segments. For a sequence to be retained, a match of at least six nucleotides to both a V gene segment and a J gene segment was required. Rearrangements were called productive when the CDR3 lacked stop codons and stayed in frame with V and J; all others were non-productive. Following IMGT convention, CDR3 was defined as the stretch from the second conserved V-encoded cysteine up to the conserved J-encoded phenylalanine. The earlier analysis of about 530 of the donors excluded any sequence lacking an unambiguous match to a single V gene segment. In an earlier analysis of 500 to 750 of the donors, V segments were called functional above 56.7% productive rearrangements and were called segregating when the between-donor standard deviation exceeded 5%. A statistical classification framework was developed to diagnose cytomegalovirus status using the catalog of TCR beta chain sequences. A later analysis assigned V and J genes by comparing TCR nucleotide sequences with IMGT/GENE-DB human TR gene sequences. Using the TCRdist pipeline, a later analysis assigned CDR3 sequences along with most-parsimonious VDJ recombination scenarios. In a later analysis, each TCR beta chain was defined by its CDR3 amino acid sequence together with its V-gene family, and reads without a unique V-gene family were excluded. As a way to deal with suspected cross-contamination and a sequencing artifact, a later analysis dropped roughly 620 nucleotide sequences that were highly shared and had low generation probability. In a later analysis, a clonal expansion index was calculated for each public chain from normalized within-repertoire ranks of inferred template counts. In a later analysis, generation probabilities were computed with a VDJ recombination model fitted to out-of-frame rearrangements, and the resulting probabilities were checked against IGoR. In a later analysis, TCR-TCR, TCR-HLA and TCR-CMV co-occurrence was scored with hypergeometric tests, and a repertoire-size bias correction was applied to TCR pairs. A later analysis estimated false discovery rates by permuting HLA or CMV assignments 20 times. In a later analysis, co-occurring TCRs were grouped using DBSCAN, and TCRdist sequence similarity was added for clustering within HLA-allele-positive subsets. Co-occurrence clustering excluded repertoires with fewer than 30,000 or more than 120,000 public chains, plus five with anomalous nucleotide sharing. The source is immuneACCESS, and TCRdb retained only in-frame sequences with V and J called. Part of the clones is not carried over; for the studies checked, unresolved V genes explain less than half of this, and the remainder is unexplained. The V and J calls and clone size were taken over from that table, and D and trimming were inferred from the DNA. The sample contains about 98,000 clones, roughly 70% of them found a single time. The top ten constitute 2% to 3% of the sample.

The cohort was made up of approximately 670 healthy bone marrow donors. All cohort members were sampled while nominally healthy, although unrecorded immune exposures were likely present. The donor tested CMV seronegative and was one of the 352 seronegative cohort members. Each donor provided a peripheral blood sample, and peripheral blood mononuclear cells were used for TCR beta sequencing. The Qiagen DNeasy Blood Extraction Kit was used to extract genomic DNA from the blood cell samples. The clonotype was recovered from a man aged 50-60 years in good health and CMV-seronegative. The sequence is built from TRBV7-2 and TRBJ2-1; the D region possibly corresponds to TRBD1 (6 bases align). Sequenced: PBMCs. The DNA sequence reads TGTGCCAGCAGCCGGGACATCGGGATGGATGAGCAGTTCTTC. This gives the protein CASSRDIGMDEQFF.